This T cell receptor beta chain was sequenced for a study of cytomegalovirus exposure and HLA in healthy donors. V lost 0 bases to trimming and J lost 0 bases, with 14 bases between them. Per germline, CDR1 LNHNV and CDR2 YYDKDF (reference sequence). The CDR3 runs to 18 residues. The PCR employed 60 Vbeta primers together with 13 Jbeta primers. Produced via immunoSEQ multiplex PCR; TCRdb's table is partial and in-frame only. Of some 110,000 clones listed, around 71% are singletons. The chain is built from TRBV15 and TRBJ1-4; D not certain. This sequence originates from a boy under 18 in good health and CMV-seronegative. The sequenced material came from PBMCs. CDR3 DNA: TGTGCCACCAGCAGAGACCCGAGTTACGTCGCAACTAATGAAAAACTGTTTTTT. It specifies CATSRDPSYVATNEKLFF.